The 2 T cell receptor beta chains given below trace back to one sample, sequenced in a study of pediatric ulcerative colitis. During colonoscopy, one to two rectal pinch biopsies were collected. Sequencing was performed with immunoSEQ multiplex PCR; in TCRdb, only in-frame clones are kept and a portion is missing. The sample has 15,000 to 20,000 clones; about 80% are singletons. Source material: gut tissue. Receptors were obtained from a boy aged 10-17 years who was a control in a study of pediatric ulcerative colitis.

In this sample, this clone turned up once. The V and J genes are TRBV2 and TRBJ1-2; 11 nucleotides match TRBD1. The CDR3 sequence is 15 residues long. CDR1 is SNHLY, CDR2 FYNNEI, per germline. With V trimmed by 7 bases and J by 2 bases, 6 bases remained unmatched. The CDR3 region has the DNA TGTGCCAGCACCCGGCGGACAGGGGGCAACTATGGCTACACCTTC. Protein sequence: CASTRRTGGNYGYTF.

This clone has only a few counts. This chain uses TRBV6-5 with TRBJ1-3; D uncertain. The germline V and J ends were trimmed by 2 bases and 0 bases, with 8 bases remaining between them. This CDR3 has 15 amino acids. Looked up from germline, CDR1 is MNHEY and CDR2 is SVGAGI. The CDR3 sequence: CASSYGSASGNTIYF. The CDR3 region has the DNA TGTGCCAGCAGTTACGGCTCAGCCTCTGGAAACACCATATATTTT.